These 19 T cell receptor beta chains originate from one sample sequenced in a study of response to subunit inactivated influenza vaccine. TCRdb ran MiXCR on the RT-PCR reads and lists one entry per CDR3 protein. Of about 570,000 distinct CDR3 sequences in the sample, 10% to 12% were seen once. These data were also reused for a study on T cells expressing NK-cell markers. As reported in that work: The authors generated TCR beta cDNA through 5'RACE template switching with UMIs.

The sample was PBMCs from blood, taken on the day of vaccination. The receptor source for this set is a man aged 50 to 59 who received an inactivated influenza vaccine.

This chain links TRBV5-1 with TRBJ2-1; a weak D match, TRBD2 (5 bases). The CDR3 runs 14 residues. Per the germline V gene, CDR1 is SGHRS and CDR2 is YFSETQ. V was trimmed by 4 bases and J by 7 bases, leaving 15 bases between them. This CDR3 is CASSALRPGNEQFF. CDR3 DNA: TGCGCCAGCAGCGCCCTCAGGCCGGGGAATGAGCAGTTCTTC. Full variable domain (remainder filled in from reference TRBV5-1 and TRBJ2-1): KAGVTQTPRYLIKTRGQQVTLSCSPISGHRSVSWYQQTPGQGLQFLFEYFSETQRNKGNFPGRFSGRQFSNSRSEMNVSTLELGDSALYLCASSALRPGNEQFFGPGTRLTVL.

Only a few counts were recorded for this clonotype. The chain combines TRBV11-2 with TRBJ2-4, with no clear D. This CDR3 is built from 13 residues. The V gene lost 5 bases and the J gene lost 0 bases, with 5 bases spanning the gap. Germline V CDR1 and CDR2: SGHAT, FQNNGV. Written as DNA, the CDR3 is TGTGCCAGCAGCGTCATAGCCAAAAACATTCAGTACTTC. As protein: CASSVIAKNIQYF.

CDR3 residues: CSAHRGTGLGEQYF. The CDR3 bases are TGCAGTGCCCACCGCGGGACAGGGTTAGGCGAGCAGTACTTC. The V gene is TRBV20-1, the J gene TRBJ2-7; TRBD1 aligns across 9 bases. After removal of 6 bases from V and 6 bases from J, the junction contained 12 bases not matched to a gene. This CDR3 contains 14 residues. Germline V gene sequence: CDR1 DFQATT, CDR2 SNEGSKA (reference sequence).

CDR3 in amino acids: CASSDLGAISYNEQFF. The CDR3 coding sequence is TGTGCCAGCAGCGATCTGGGAGCGATCTCCTACAATGAGCAGTTCTTC. The rearrangement links TRBV7-9 to TRBJ2-1; D may be TRBD2 (5 bases). CDR1 is SEHNR, CDR2 FQNEAQ, per germline (reference sequence). Between the trimmed V and J ends, which lost 5 bases and 0 bases, there was a span of 14 bases. The CDR3 has 16 amino acids.

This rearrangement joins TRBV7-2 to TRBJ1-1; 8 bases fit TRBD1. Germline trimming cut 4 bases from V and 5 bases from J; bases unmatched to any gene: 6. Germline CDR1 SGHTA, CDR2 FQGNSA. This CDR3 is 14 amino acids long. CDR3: CASSSQGALTEAFF. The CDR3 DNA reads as TGTGCCAGCAGCTCCCAGGGGGCGCTGACTGAAGCTTTCTTT.

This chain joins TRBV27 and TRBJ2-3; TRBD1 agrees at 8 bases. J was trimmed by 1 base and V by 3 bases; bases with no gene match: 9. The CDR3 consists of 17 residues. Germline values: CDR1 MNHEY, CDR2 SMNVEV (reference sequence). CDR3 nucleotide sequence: TGTGCCAGCAGTTTCGTCCCCCCGGGACAGGGCACAGATACGCAGTATTTT. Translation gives CASSFVPPGQGTDTQYF.

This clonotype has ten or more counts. In nucleotides, the CDR3 is TGTGCCGCAAAGCCGGGACTAGCGGGGGGGAAGAACACCGGGGAGCTGTTTTTT. This encodes CAAKPGLAGGKNTGELFF. V and J are TRBV6-1 and TRBJ2-2; 16 positions agree with TRBD2. Trimming cost V 11 bases and J 1 base; bases outside gene matches: 10. Germline V lookup: CDR1 MNHNS, CDR2 SASEGT. This CDR3 has 18 residues.

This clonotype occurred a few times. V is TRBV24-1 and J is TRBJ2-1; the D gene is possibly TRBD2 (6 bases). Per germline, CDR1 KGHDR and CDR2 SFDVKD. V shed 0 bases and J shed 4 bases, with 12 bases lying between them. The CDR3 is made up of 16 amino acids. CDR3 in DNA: TGTGCCACCAGTGATTTGACCAGCGGAGGGTACAATGAGCAGTTCTTC. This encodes CATSDLTSGGYNEQFF.

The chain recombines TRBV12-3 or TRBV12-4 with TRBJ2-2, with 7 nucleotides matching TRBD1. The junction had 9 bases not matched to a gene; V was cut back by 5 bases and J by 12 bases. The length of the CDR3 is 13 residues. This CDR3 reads CASSRTGKGKLFF. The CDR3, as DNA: TGTGCCAGCAGTCGGACAGGCAAGGGCAAGCTGTTTTTT.

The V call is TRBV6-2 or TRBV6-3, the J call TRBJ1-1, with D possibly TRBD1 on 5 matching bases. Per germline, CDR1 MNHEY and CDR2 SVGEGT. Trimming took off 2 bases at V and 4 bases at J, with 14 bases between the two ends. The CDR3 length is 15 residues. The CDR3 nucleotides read TGTGCCAGCAGTTACGGGCCGGGGCTGGGCACTGAAGCTTTCTTT. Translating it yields CASSYGPGLGTEAFF.

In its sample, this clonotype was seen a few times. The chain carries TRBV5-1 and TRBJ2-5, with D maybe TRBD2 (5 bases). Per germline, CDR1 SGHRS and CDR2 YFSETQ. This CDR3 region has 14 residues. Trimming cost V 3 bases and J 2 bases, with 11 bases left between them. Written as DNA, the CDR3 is TGCGCCAGCAGCTGGGGAGCGACACAAGAGACCCAGTACTTC. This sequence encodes CASSWGATQETQYF. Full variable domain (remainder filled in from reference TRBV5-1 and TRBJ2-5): KAGVTQTPRYLIKTRGQQVTLSCSPISGHRSVSWYQQTPGQGLQFLFEYFSETQRNKGNFPGRFSGRQFSNSRSEMNVSTLELGDSALYLCASSWGATQETQYFGPGTRLLVL.

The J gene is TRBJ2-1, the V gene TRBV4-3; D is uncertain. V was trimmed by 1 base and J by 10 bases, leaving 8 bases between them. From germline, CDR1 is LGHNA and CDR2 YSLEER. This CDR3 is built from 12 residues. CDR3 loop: CASSQGPREQFF. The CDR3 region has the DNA TGCGCCAGCAGCCAAGGCCCTCGCGAGCAGTTCTTC.

The CDR3 DNA follows: TGTGCCAGCAGACCGGGACCGCGGAAAGGGGTAGAGCAGTACTTC. This encodes CASRPGPRKGVEQYF. V gene TRBV6-1 combines with J gene TRBJ2-7, with D possibly being TRBD1 or TRBD2 (5 bases each). The length of the CDR3 is 15 residues. V was trimmed by 6 bases and J by 7 bases, leaving 22 bases between them. The germline gives CDR1 MNHNS, CDR2 SASEGT.

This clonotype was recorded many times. The CDR3 nucleotides read TGTGCCAGCAGCCCCGGACTAGCGGGCTCGGGAGATACGCAGTATTTT. Its protein is CASSPGLAGSGDTQYF. This chain connects TRBV7-2 to TRBJ2-3, with TRBD2 identical over 11 bases. The CDR3 runs to 16 residues. Germline CDR1 SGHTA, CDR2 FQGNSA. The V segment lost 5 bases and the J segment 5 bases; nucleotides outside the gene matches: 9.

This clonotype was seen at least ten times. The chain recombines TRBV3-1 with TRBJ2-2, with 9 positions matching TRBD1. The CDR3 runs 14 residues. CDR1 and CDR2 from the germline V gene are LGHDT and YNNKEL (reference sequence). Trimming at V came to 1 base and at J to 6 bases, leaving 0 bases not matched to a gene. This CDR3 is CASSQGQGAGELFF. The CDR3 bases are TGTGCCAGCAGCCAAGGACAGGGGGCCGGGGAGCTGTTTTTT.

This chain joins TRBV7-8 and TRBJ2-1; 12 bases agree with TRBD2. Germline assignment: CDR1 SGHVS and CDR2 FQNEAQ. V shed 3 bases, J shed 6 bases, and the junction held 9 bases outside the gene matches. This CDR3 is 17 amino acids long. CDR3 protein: CASSFVLAGGPFNEQFF. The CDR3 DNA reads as TGTGCCAGCAGCTTCGTCCTAGCGGGAGGGCCATTCAATGAGCAGTTCTTC. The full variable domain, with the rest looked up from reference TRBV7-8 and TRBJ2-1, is GAGVSQSPRYKVAKRGQDVALRCDPISGHVSLFWYQQALGQGPEFLTYFQNEAQLDKSGLPSDRFFAERPEGSVSTLKIQRTQQEDSAVYLCASSFVLAGGPFNEQFFGPGTRLTVL.

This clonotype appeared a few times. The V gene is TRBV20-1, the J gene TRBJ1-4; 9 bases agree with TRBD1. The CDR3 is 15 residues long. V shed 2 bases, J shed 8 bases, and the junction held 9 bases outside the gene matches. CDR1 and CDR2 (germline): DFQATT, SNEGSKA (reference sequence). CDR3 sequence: CSARIFGQGNEKLFF. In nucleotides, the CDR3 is TGCAGTGCTAGAATATTTGGACAGGGGAACGAAAAACTGTTTTTT.

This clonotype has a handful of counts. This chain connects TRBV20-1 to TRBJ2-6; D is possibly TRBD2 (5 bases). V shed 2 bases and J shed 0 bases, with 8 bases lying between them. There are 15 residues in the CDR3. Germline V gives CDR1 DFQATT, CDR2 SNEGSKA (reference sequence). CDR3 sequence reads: CSARSGSSGANVLTF. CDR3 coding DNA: TGCAGTGCTAGATCGGGGAGCTCTGGGGCCAACGTCCTGACTTTC.

This CDR3 reads CASSWTGDDSPLHF. CDR3 DNA: TGCGCCAGCAGCTGGACAGGGGATGACTCACCCCTCCACTTT. The chain has TRBV5-1 and TRBJ1-6; 9 bases line up with TRBD1. The CDR3 runs to 14 residues. The J segment lost 10 bases and the V segment lost 3 bases, leaving 5 bases of the junction unmatched. Looked up from germline, CDR1 is SGHRS and CDR2 is YFSETQ.